This TCR beta chain was captured in a study of cytomegalovirus exposure and HLA in healthy donors (dated by TCRdb to about 2017). For context, the study as a whole: An earlier analysis of roughly 500 of the donors reported 250 to 350 Gb of sequence data and 117 million unique TCR beta sequences obtained from roughly 180 million T cells. Roughly 300 gigabases of sequencing data and around 85 million unique TCR sequences made up an early release that covered 500 to 700 HLA-typed donors. Of the 300 to 500 genotyped donors, roughly 80% were placed in the genetic ancestry cluster associated with self-reported Caucasian donors. The study aimed to test whether signatures of past pathogen exposure could be identified by cataloging public T cell receptors. The T cell repertoires of around 730 subjects were profiled by immunosequencing and related to cytomegalovirus serostatus. In addition to the first cohort of 666 subjects, a separate validation cohort of 100 to 150 different subjects was used. The study combined high-throughput TCR immunosequencing, statistical association of individual TCRs with disease status, and machine learning to predict cytomegalovirus infection status. A later analysis re-examined previously published TCR beta repertoires from about 670 donors and added high-resolution HLA genotyping to investigate patterns of TCR occurrence. In the later analysis, no new phenotypic data were used to find candidate immune exposures; instead, reliance was placed on TCR beta sequences and their occurrence across donors. An earlier analysis of 587 of the donors used high-throughput TCR beta sequencing to judge whether each TCR beta V gene segment behaved as functional or pseudogenic. Alongside the repertoire data, information on donor age, sex, ethnicity and CMV serostatus was compiled. A later genetic analysis used genome-wide SNP genotypes for about three fifths of the roughly 700 donors, treating that subset as a discovery cohort. Every discovery cohort repertoire had been produced on one sequencing platform. HLA typing covered class I and class II loci at four-digit resolution. Typing coverage differed by locus: A, B, C, DRB1 and DQB1 were typed in roughly 620-640 donors, DQA1 in 522, DPA1 in 600 to 610, and DPB1 in 450 to 480. Because of strong linkage in the cohort, 5 or 6 DR-DQ haplotypes were treated as single units for association and clustering. Among some 400 genotyped donors of the cohort, an average of roughly 230,000 unique TCR beta nucleotide sequences was sequenced per donor, of which about 19% were non-productive. General findings and caveats noted by the study authors: The 87-base-pair reads could not distinguish some IMGT-functional V segments, including TRBV6-2 and TRBV6-3, so those segments were excluded. HLA typing was unavailable for some donors at each locus, so association tests used only the typed subset. In a later analysis, TCR association rates were found to vary across HLA loci, with the most associated TCRs seen for DRB1 alleles and the fewest for HLA-C alleles. In a later genetic analysis, fewer N-insertions in productive TCRs were reported among donors in an Asian-associated ancestry cluster than the approximately 630-donor mean. In both the original and validation cohorts, the classifier was reported to diagnose cytomegalovirus status with high specificity and sensitivity. Linkage disequilibrium might explain the correlated functional status among segregating V segments, but an unknown experimental factor could not be excluded. Most TCR sequences were seen in very few donors, while some public TCRs were found in many individuals. In this cohort, only TCR beta chains were sequenced, and detectable features were limited by the absence of alpha or paired-chain data. In an earlier analysis of 587 of the donors, most TCR beta V segments were observed in productive rearrangements about 87% or about 30% of the time, broadly matching IMGT annotations. The study gave a list of 150 to 200 TCR beta chains associated with cytomegalovirus. In a later genetic analysis, a missense DCLRE1C variant was associated with V-gene and J-gene trimming of TCR beta chains, and the association was replicated in an independent cohort. A further reported finding was that TCR beta sequences accurately predicted the HLA-A and HLA-B alleles for most subjects in the first cohort. In vitro tests confirmed that a few of the cytomegalovirus-associated TCR beta chains recognize cytomegalovirus antigens. In a later analysis, HLA-associated TCR beta chains showed more clonal expansion and lower generation probabilities than non-associated chains that were equally common. When HLA alleles, especially DR and DQ, strongly co-occurred, TCR associations were difficult to assign to individual alleles. The presence/absence analyses assumed that sequencing depth was roughly uniform across donors, and that assumption may not be true. The only immune exposure information available for the cohort was CMV serostatus. A group of highly shared sequence variants was considered likely to be a technical artifact of the sequencing pipeline. In a later analysis, around 15,000 TCR beta sequences were associated with specific HLA alleles at a false discovery rate of 0.05. According to the authors, the approach could potentially be generalized to other disease states and immunological phenotypes. In a later analysis, several top co-occurrence clusters were reported to appear linked to parvovirus B19, influenza, CMV and Epstein-Barr virus. The earlier analysis of approximately 560 of the donors excluded seventeen rarely observed V segments, including chromosome 9 orphons, because counts were too low. A later analysis found that most CMV-associated TCR beta chains appeared HLA-restricted, with HLA associations seemingly driven largely by CMV exposure.

The cysteine opens and the phenylalanine closes a CDR3 of 15 amino acids. The CDR3 DNA has 45 bases and is translated from base 1. Reading the germline V gene gives CDR1 KGHSH and CDR2 LQKENI. Cut back by 3 bases and 4 bases, the V and J ends lie 13 bases apart. The library was built by means of the immunoSEQ multiplex PCR assay. For the multiplex PCR, a mixture combining 60 forward primers for TCR Vbeta segments and 13 reverse primers for TCR Jbeta segments was used. A multiplex PCR assay on genomic DNA amplified the CDR3 region of rearranged TCR beta genes. On the Illumina HiSeq System, the amplified TCR beta libraries were sequenced as 87-base-pair reads. The original pipeline was this. A later analysis tallied around 87 million unique TCR beta chains across the 666 repertoires, and some 10 million of those chains were shared by two or more donors. To remove PCR and sequencing errors, raw reads were error-corrected and collapsed into unique sequences using a nearest-neighbor algorithm that merged closely related sequences. CDR3 sequences were aligned to IMGT reference sequences to assign V, D and J gene segments. For a sequence to be retained, a match of at least six nucleotides was required to both a V gene segment and a J gene segment. Rearrangements were called productive when the CDR3 lacked stop codons and stayed in frame with V and J; all others were non-productive. CDR3 was defined by IMGT convention, running from the second conserved V-encoded cysteine to the conserved J-encoded phenylalanine. In an earlier analysis of around 570 of the donors, sequences lacking an unambiguous match to a single V gene segment were excluded. An earlier analysis of approximately 590 of the donors called V segments functional above 56.7% productive rearrangements and segregating when the between-donor standard deviation exceeded 5%. A statistical classification framework was built for diagnosing cytomegalovirus status from the catalog of TCR beta chain sequences. In a later analysis, V and J genes were assigned by comparing TCR nucleotide sequences against IMGT/GENE-DB human TR gene sequences. A later analysis assigned CDR3 sequences and most-parsimonious VDJ recombination scenarios with the TCRdist pipeline. In a later analysis, each TCR beta chain was defined by its CDR3 amino acid sequence together with its V-gene family, and reads without a unique V-gene family were excluded. As a way to deal with suspected cross-contamination and a sequencing artifact, a later analysis dropped 500 to 700 nucleotide sequences that were highly shared and had low generation probability. In a later analysis, a clonal expansion index for each public chain was calculated from normalized within-repertoire ranks of inferred template counts. A later analysis computed generation probabilities with a VDJ recombination model fitted to out-of-frame rearrangements, and checked the results against IGoR. A later analysis scored TCR-TCR, TCR-HLA and TCR-CMV co-occurrence with hypergeometric tests, applying a repertoire-size bias correction to TCR pairs. False discovery rates were estimated in a later analysis by permuting HLA or CMV assignments 20 times. In a later analysis, co-occurring TCRs were grouped using DBSCAN, and TCRdist sequence similarity was added for clustering within HLA-allele-positive subsets. Co-occurrence clustering excluded repertoires with fewer than 30,000 or more than 120,000 public chains, plus five with anomalous nucleotide sharing. TCRdb took this table from immuneACCESS and kept in-frame rearrangements with V and J called. Such tables lack part of the clones; where checked against another copy, unresolved V genes explain under half of the gap, and the rest is unexplained. V and J calls and clone size are copied from that table; D and trimming were computed from the DNA. Within this sample are fewer than 200,000 clones, with about 9.4% of them counted one time only. The biggest ten clones account for roughly 1.4% of the sample.

The cohort comprised hundreds of healthy bone marrow donors. At the time of sampling, all cohort members were nominally healthy, though unrecorded immune exposures were likely present. The donor tested CMV seropositive and was one of the 289 seropositive cohort members. Each donor provided a peripheral blood sample, and peripheral blood mononuclear cells were used for TCR beta sequencing. The Qiagen DNeasy Blood Extraction Kit was used to extract genomic DNA from the blood cell samples. This clone was found a few times. Its target antigen remains unknown. Base-call qualities are not available, and no considerably larger clone is one nucleotide away.

Sequencing was performed on PBMCs. The rearrangement joined TRBV18 to TRBJ1-5; TRBD1 is a possible D gene, resting on 5 matching bases. The clonotype was recovered from a woman younger than 45 in good health and CMV-seropositive. The CDR3 here reads CASSPRPRANQPQHF. The nucleotides are TGTGCCAGCTCACCTCGTCCCAGGGCAAATCAGCCCCAGCATTTT. Here the CDR3 is joined to the reference TRBV18 and TRBJ1-5 genes, and the full variable domain is: NAGVMQNPRHLVRRRGQEARLRCSPMKGHSHVYWYRQLPEEGLKFMVYLQKENIIDESGMPKERFSAEFPKEGPSILRIQQVVRGDSAAYFCASSPRPRANQPQHFGDGTRLSIL.